This TCR beta chain was observed in a study of T-cell reconstitution after alpha-beta-depleted transplantation in children. Trimming took off 5 bases at V and 4 bases at J, with 21 bases between the two ends. This CDR3 contains 17 residues. Using unique molecular identifiers, the investigators prepared the TCRbeta library. One entry per CDR3 protein results from TCRdb running MiXCR on the PCR reads. Altogether 550,000 to 800,000 distinct CDR3 sequences are present, around 12% being singletons, with the ten largest covering 0.75% to 0.85%. As concerns this clonotype: Its cognate antigen is unknown.

Study conclusions and caveats: It was newly produced T cells that mostly accounted for T-cell counts and diversity one year after transplant. The study reportedly traced alpha-beta T cells about two months after transplant to several hundred expanded graft clones. For some patients, TCRbeta diversity was high at day 60 because of recipient T cells and thymic progenitors that survived.

The J gene is TRBJ2-1, the V gene TRBV12-3 or TRBV12-4; D tentatively fits TRBD1 or TRBD2 (6 bases each). The origin of this receptor is a girl aged 2-10 years with congenital amegakaryocytic thrombocytopenia, due to receive a stem cell transplant. Sequenced material: PBMCs, taken before TCRalphabeta/CD19-depleted stem cell transplant. CDR3 region: CASSPRQAGSQYNEQFF. CDR3 nucleotide sequence: TGTGCCAGCAGTCCACGACAGGCGGGGAGCCAGTACAATGAGCAGTTCTTC.